Each of the 30 T cell receptor beta chains below was sequenced from the same sample in a study of Ad26.COV2.S vaccination and SARS-CoV-2 variants (dated by TCRdb to the early 2020s). This specimen's treatment or condition label, interpreted: over 15 received Ad26.COV2.S at low or high dose, single or two shots; about five received placebo; per-sample allocation not given. Repertoires of vaccine and placebo recipients were sequenced from samples taken on day 63 after the first injection. Libraries were made using the immunoSEQ multiplex PCR assay. TCRdb obtained this table from immuneACCESS and retained in-frame rearrangements with V and J assigned. These tables miss some clones; where compared with another copy, unresolved V genes account for less than half of the shortfall, and the remainder is unexplained. The sample records about 680,000 clones, roughly 90% of which are singletons. The ten largest clonotypes hold about 1.5% of the sample.

The material sequenced was peripheral blood, taken in a trial of Ad26.COV2.S vaccine versus placebo. Every receptor here comes from a person aged 18-60 years who received the Ad26.COV2.S COVID-19 vaccine or a placebo.

V is TRBV25-1 and J is TRBJ1-4; TRBD1 matches at 7 bases. V was clipped by 4 bases and J by 6 bases; unmatched bases: 8. CDR1 and CDR2 from the germline V gene are MGHDK and SYGVNS. The CDR3 extends over 15 amino acids. The CDR3 here is CASSASRGWHEKLFF. CDR3 coding DNA: TGTGCCAGCAGTGCCTCCAGGGGGTGGCATGAAAAACTGTTTTTT.

This chain connects TRBV12-3 or TRBV12-4 to TRBJ2-1; 7 bases fit TRBD1. The V and J ends lost 3 bases and 6 bases, in that order; junction bases with no gene match: 2. CDR3 length equals 13 residues. In DNA, the CDR3 is TGTGCCAGCAGTTTTTCAGGGGGCAATGAGCAGTTCTTC. It encodes CASSFSGGNEQFF.

This chain connects TRBV4-2 to TRBJ2-5; 7 bases agree with TRBD1. V was clipped by 5 bases and J by 1 base; unmatched bases: 4. From germline, CDR1 is LGHNA and CDR2 YNFKEQ. CDR3 length: 14 residues. The CDR3 region has the DNA TGTGCCAGCAGCGTCCGGGACAGCCAAGAGACCCAGTACTTC. Translated, it gives CASSVRDSQETQYF.

This clone has only one observation. The rearrangement links TRBV24-1 to TRBJ2-1, with D perhaps matching TRBD1 (6 bases). V lost 4 bases and J lost 10, with 10 bases in between. CDR3 size: 12 residues. From germline, CDR1 is KGHDR and CDR2 SFDVKD. CDR3 region: CATSDNDREQFF. Written as DNA, the CDR3 is TGTGCCACCAGTGACAACGACAGGGAGCAGTTCTTC.

This clone was found once. This sequence joins TRBV29-1 and TRBJ2-1, with D perhaps matching TRBD2 (6 bases). The CDR3 is 12 residues long. Germline V gene lookup returns CDR1 SQVTM and CDR2 ANQGSEA. V dropped 5 bases and J dropped 4 bases, with 9 bases sitting between them. For the CDR3, the DNA is TGCAGCGTTTACGGGGGTTACAATGAGCAGTTCTTC. It yields the protein CSVYGGYNEQFF.

This rearrangement joins TRBV3-1 (or the pseudogene TRBV3-2) to TRBJ2-2; D remains ambiguous. Germline V gene sequence: CDR1 LGHDT, CDR2 YNNKEL (reference sequence). The CDR3 is made up of 16 amino acids. The ends were cut back, 0 bases at V and 6 bases at J, with 14 bases in the middle. The chain's CDR3 is CASSQDLWSTAGELFF. As DNA, the CDR3 is TGTGCCAGCAGCCAAGATTTGTGGAGTACGGCCGGGGAGCTGTTTTTT.

V is TRBV10-1 and J is TRBJ2-1; D is unclear. The CDR3 has 12 residues. Per the germline V gene, CDR1 is WNHNN and CDR2 is SYGVQD (reference sequence). V lost 6 bases and J 4 bases, leaving 7 bases between the germline ends. The CDR3 DNA reads as TGCGCCAGCAGCACAGCGTACAATGAGCAGTTCTTC. Translating it yields CASSTAYNEQFF.

With respect to this clone: Other DNA sequences from this sample encode an identical CDR3 as well. The genes are TRBV11-2 and TRBJ2-7, with 9 positions matching TRBD1. Trimming took 6 bases from V and 4 from J; bases not matched to a gene: 4. There are 13 residues in the CDR3. Germline-derived CDR1 and CDR2 are SGHAT and FQNNGV. Here the CDR3 DNA reads TGTGCCAGCAGTCCTGGGACAGGGTACGAGCAGTACTTC. Its translation: CASSPGTGYEQYF.

J is TRBJ2-7 and V is TRBV7-2; no definite D call. V lost 2 bases to trimming and J lost 6 bases, with 8 bases between them. This CDR3 has 12 amino acids. The V gene's germline CDR1 is SGHTA and CDR2 FQGNSA. CDR3 bases: TGTGCCAGCAGCTTACTTCCTCCCGAGCAGTACTTC. Its protein is CASSLLPPEQYF. The full variable domain, with the rest looked up from reference TRBV7-2 and TRBJ2-7, is GAGVSQSPSNKVTEKGKDVELRCDPISGHTALYWYRQSLGQGLEFLIYFQGNSAPDKSGLPSDRFSAERTGGSVSTLTIQRTQQEDSAVYLCASSLLPPEQYFGPGTRLTVT.

This chain links TRBV18 with TRBJ1-3, with TRBD1 identical over 8 bases. Germline-derived CDR1 and CDR2 are KGHSH and LQKENI. The CDR3 has 15 amino acids. Trimming took 6 bases from V and 4 from J; bases not matched to a gene: 8. CDR3 residues: CASSLDRGDGNTIYF. In DNA form, the CDR3 reads TGTGCCAGCTCGCTCGACAGGGGCGACGGAAACACCATATATTTT.

The chain recombines TRBV18 with TRBJ1-2; possibly TRBD1 for D (5 bases). This CDR3 spans 17 amino acids. Trimming stripped 5 bases from V and 3 bases from J, with 22 bases between. CDR1 and CDR2 from the germline V gene are KGHSH and LQKENI. CDR3 protein: CASSVRGRERGYYGYTF. Here the CDR3 DNA reads TGTGCCAGCTCAGTTCGGGGCAGGGAGAGGGGCTACTATGGCTACACCTTC.

As to this clone: Other DNA sequences from this sample encode an identical CDR3 as well. This chain uses TRBV7-2 with TRBJ1-5; maybe TRBD1 (6 bases). The CDR3 extends over 14 amino acids. Germline V gene lookup returns CDR1 SGHTA and CDR2 FQGNSA. The ends were cut back, 3 bases at V and 2 bases at J, with 8 bases in the middle. Written as DNA, the CDR3 is TGTGCCAGCAGCTTCAGGGGTGGCAATCAGCCCCAGCATTTT. Amino acid sequence: CASSFRGGNQPQHF.

V usage is TRBV21-1 and J usage is TRBJ2-5; the table gives TRBD1 as D, unverified against the DNA. TRBV21-1 is a listed pseudogene. This CDR3 has 12 amino acids. The CDR3 loop reads CASSQVGETQYF. DNA for the CDR3: TGTGCCAGCTCTCAGGTTGGAGAGACCCAGTACTTC.

Only one count was recorded for this clone. The chain uses TRBV4-3 and TRBJ1-2; D is perhaps TRBD1 (6 bases). Between the trimmed V and J ends, which lost 1 base and 3 bases, there was a span of 15 bases. The CDR3 spans 16 residues. Per the germline V gene, CDR1 is LGHNA and CDR2 is YSLEER. The DNA of the CDR3 is TGCGCCAGCAGCCAAGCCAGTTACAGGGTCGACTATGGCTACACCTTC. Translated: CASSQASYRVDYGYTF.

V is TRBV11-1 and J is TRBJ1-1; D is ambiguous. CDR3 size: 13 residues. In germline, CDR1 is SGHAT, CDR2 FQDESV (reference sequence). V lost 4 bases to trimming and J lost 0 bases, with 6 bases between them. The CDR3 nucleotides are TGTGCCAGCAGCTCAGGAATGAACACTGAAGCTTTCTTT. This codes for CASSSGMNTEAFF.

V usage is TRBV24-1 and J usage is TRBJ2-7, with D possibly being TRBD2 (5 bases). Trimming stripped 4 bases from V and 6 bases from J, with 12 bases between. The CDR3 length is 13 residues. CDR1 and CDR2 from the germline V gene are KGHDR and SFDVKD. CDR3 bases: TGTGCCACCAGTGACCGCAGCCGGGGCGAGCAGTACTTC. Translated: CATSDRSRGEQYF.

This chain links TRBV7-2 with TRBJ2-2, with D possibly matching TRBD2 (6 bases). The ends were cut back, 5 bases at V and 4 bases at J, with 17 bases in the middle. The CDR3 sequence is 16 residues long. CDR1 is SGHTA and CDR2 is FQGNSA in the germline V gene. This CDR3 is CASSPPGRGVTGELFF. CDR3 in DNA: TGTGCCAGCAGCCCCCCAGGGCGCGGGGTCACCGGGGAGCTGTTTTTT.

The chain employs TRBV11-3 and TRBJ2-5, with unresolved D. Germline V gene lookup returns CDR1 SGHNT and CDR2 YENEEA. The germline V and J ends were trimmed by 1 base and 2 bases, with 5 bases remaining between them. CDR3 length: 13 amino acids. Here the CDR3 DNA reads TGTGCCAGCAGCTTAGTCCATCAAGAGACCCAGTACTTC. It is translated as CASSLVHQETQYF.

The chain is built from TRBV6-4 and TRBJ2-3, with 7 bases fitting TRBD2. Germline lookup yields CDR1 MRHNA and CDR2 SNTAGT. V shed 7 bases, J shed 3 bases, and the junction held 10 bases outside the gene matches. This CDR3 has 15 amino acids. The CDR3 spells CASKARREWTDTQYF. DNA of the CDR3: TGTGCCAGCAAAGCGAGGCGGGAGTGGACAGATACGCAGTATTTT.

The J gene is TRBJ2-3, the V gene TRBV20-1, with 7 bases aligning to TRBD1. The ends lost 3 bases at V and 0 bases at J; junction bases unmatched: 12. The CDR3 contains 17 residues. Germline CDR1 reads DFQATT; CDR2 reads SNEGSKA (reference sequence). CDR3 sequence reads: CSASTATGASSTDTQYF. The CDR3, as DNA: TGCAGTGCTAGTACAGCTACAGGGGCCTCTAGCACAGATACGCAGTATTTT.

The chain couples TRBV18 to TRBJ1-5; D may be TRBD1 (5 bases). V lost 4 bases to trimming and J lost 8 bases, with 15 bases between them. Looked up from germline, CDR1 is KGHSH and CDR2 is LQKENI. The CDR3 spans 14 residues. In DNA form, the CDR3 reads TGTGCCAGCTCACTTCGGACATCCCCAGAGCCCCAGCATTTT. Amino acid sequence: CASSLRTSPEPQHF.

V gene TRBV9 combines with J gene TRBJ2-4; D unclear. The V gene's germline CDR1 is SGDLS and CDR2 YYNGEE. V lost 0 bases and J lost 9, with 10 bases in between. The CDR3 runs 13 residues. CDR3 sequence: CASSVDQQGIQYF. CDR3 bases: TGTGCCAGCAGCGTAGATCAACAAGGCATTCAGTACTTC.

This clone was seen once. The sample carries other DNA sequences with the same CDR3. The CDR3 loop is CASSPPSLNNEQFF. The CDR3 DNA reads as TGTGCCAGCTCACCACCCAGCCTAAACAATGAGCAGTTCTTC. This chain uses TRBV18 with TRBJ2-1; no reliable D call. The germline gives CDR1 KGHSH, CDR2 LQKENI. Trimming cost V 0 bases and J 5 bases, with 8 bases left between them. This CDR3 comprises 14 residues.

The chain links TRBV27 to TRBJ2-1; 10 nucleotides align to TRBD2. The CDR3 is 13 amino acids. The J segment lost 10 bases and the V segment lost 3 bases, leaving 3 bases of the junction unmatched. Germline-derived CDR1 and CDR2 are MNHEY and SMNVEV (reference sequence). As DNA, the CDR3 is TGTGCCAGCAGTTTTGGACTAGCGGACGAGCAGTTCTTC. Its translation: CASSFGLADEQFF.

The chain couples TRBV25-1 to TRBJ2-1; possible D gene TRBD1, 6 bases. V gave up 3 bases and J gave up 3 bases, with 9 bases separating them. CDR1 and CDR2 (germline): MGHDK, SYGVNS. This CDR3 has 14 residues. CDR3 sequence: CASSDRGRYNEQFF. In nucleotides, the CDR3 is TGTGCCAGCAGTGACAGGGGCCGCTACAATGAGCAGTTCTTC.

A note on this clone: Other DNA variants within this sample encode the same CDR3. The chain joins TRBV2 to TRBJ2-5; the D is unclear. Germline CDR1 SNHLY, CDR2 FYNNEI. The CDR3 contains 11 residues. The ends were cut back, 4 bases at V and 5 bases at J, with 5 bases in the middle. The CDR3 here is CASSGRETQYF. CDR3 DNA: TGTGCCAGCAGTGGCCGGGAGACCCAGTACTTC. Filled out from reference TRBV2 and TRBJ2-5, the complete variable domain reads EPEVTQTPSHQVTQMGQEVILRCVPISNHLYFYWYRQILGQKVEFLVSFYNNEISEKSEIFDDQFSVERPDGSNFTLKIRSTKLEDSAMYFCASSGRETQYFGPGTRLLVL.

The chain joins TRBV11-2 to TRBJ2-3, with 7 nucleotides matching TRBD2. The trim removed 5 bases at V and 1 base at J, leaving 6 bases unmatched. The germline V gene encodes CDR1 SGHAT and CDR2 FQNNGV. The CDR3 sequence is 15 residues long. CDR3 in amino acids: CASSPSAGGTDTQYF. DNA for the CDR3: TGTGCCAGCAGCCCGAGTGCGGGAGGCACAGATACGCAGTATTTT.

V usage is TRBV5-1 and J usage is TRBJ1-6; unclear D gene. In germline, CDR1 is SGHRS, CDR2 YFSETQ. V lost 4 bases, J lost 12 bases, and 26 bases lay in between. The CDR3 has 17 residues. CDR3 sequence (DNA): TGCGCCAGCAGCCCCGTCGGGAGCCGTAACTTGGGAGGACCCCTCCACTTT. This translates into CASSPVGSRNLGGPLHF.

The rearrangement links TRBV7-9 to TRBJ2-5, with 11 bases fitting TRBD2. V trimming: 5 bases; J trimming: 4 bases; junction bases outside the gene matches: 9. The CDR3 is 16 amino acids. Germline V gene lookup returns CDR1 SEHNR and CDR2 FQNEAQ (reference sequence). The CDR3 nucleotides read TGTGCCAGCAGCCCGCTCCTAGCGGGGGGCGGAGAGACCCAGTACTTC. It yields the protein CASSPLLAGGGETQYF.

This rearrangement joins TRBV6-5 to TRBJ2-7; D is possibly TRBD1 (6 bases). This CDR3 region has 13 residues. Trimming shortened V by 10 bases and J by 0 bases, and 13 bases separated the two germline ends. Germline V CDR1 and CDR2: MNHEY, SVGAGI. The CDR3 region is CAIGDNDSYEQYF. DNA of the CDR3: TGTGCCATCGGGGACAATGACTCCTACGAGCAGTACTTC.